These T cell receptor beta chains were read from a single sample in a study of response to subunit inactivated influenza vaccine. One entry per CDR3 protein results from TCRdb running MiXCR on the RT-PCR reads. The table includes roughly 790,000 distinct CDR3 sequences, about 20% detected once. The sample consisted of PBMCs from blood, taken 4 to 6 days after vaccination. These receptors originate from a man over 45 who received an inactivated influenza vaccine. Each CDR3 is given with its conserved first and last residue. Expanded clones are given a class, and other clones once, few, many or no size at all.

.	TRBV3-1	TRBJ2-1	13	CASSQASGGRAFF
.	TRBV5-1	TRBJ2-7	16	CASSLAGGHDSYEQYF
many	TRBV29-1	TRBJ2-2	13	CSVDPSNTGELFF
.	TRBV7-2	TRBJ1-1	12	CASSLAPSEAFF
.	TRBV20-1	TRBJ2-5	14	CSAPSKEYQETQYF
.	TRBV29-1	TRBJ2-2	13	CSVEGQGGRELFF
.	TRBV20-1	TRBJ2-7	15	CSARDPTSGSYEQYF
.	TRBV11-2	TRBJ2-3	14	CASSPRHGTDTQYF
few	TRBV7-2	TRBJ2-7	14	CASSSTSGAYEQYF
few	TRBV20-1	TRBJ2-3	12	CSARDHGTGEYF
.	TRBV14	TRBJ2-6	18	CASSQGVEGLSGANVLTF
.	TRBV7-3	TRBJ2-1	15	CASSPSGSLGNEQFF
.	TRBV25-1	TRBJ2-2	15	CASNSGRARTGELFF
.	TRBV7-2	TRBJ2-3	15	CASSWLGIRTDTQYF
.	TRBV10-3	TRBJ2-5	14	CAISAQGARETQYF
.	TRBV20-1	TRBJ2-3	12	CSARTISDTQYF
.	TRBV7-9	TRBJ2-3	16	CASSFSSGSSSDTQYF
.	TRBV5-1	TRBJ1-1	14	CASSLARSQAEAFF
.	TRBV27	TRBJ2-1	14	CASSLTLVDNEQFF
.	TRBV2	TRBJ2-2	15	CASSPDRPWSGELFF
few	TRBV12-3/TRBV12-4	TRBJ2-5	12	CASSFSYEDQYF
few	TRBV20-1	TRBJ2-4	17	CSARDFKGGLAKNIQYF
few	TRBV6-1	TRBJ2-1	16	CASSVPRGAPYNEQFF
few	TRBV4-3	TRBJ2-3	17	CASSQATSGSGADTQYF
.	TRBV5-4	TRBJ2-1	15	CASSLGSGRTDEQFF
.	TRBV3-1	TRBJ2-7	15	CASSLNPAGAREQYF